This is a list of T cell receptor beta chains from one sample in a study of beta chain features in type 1 diabetes. Libraries were prepared by immunoSEQ multiplex PCR; TCRdb keeps only in-frame clonotypes and omits some of them. This sample has hundreds of thousands of clones, with about 14% found just once. Sequencing was done on a sample of naive CD4+ T cells from blood. The receptors come from a man between 18 and 35 years old with type 1 diabetes. Both conserved end residues are part of each CDR3. A row's size may be missing; if present it is once, few, many or a size class.

clone size	V gene	J gene	CDR3 protein
few	TRBV2	TRBJ1-6	CASRGQGPRPLHF
NA	TRBV5-4	TRBJ1-3	CASSLGQGASGNTIYF
NA	TRBV7-8	TRBJ2-4	CASSPRTALAKNIQYF
NA	TRBV18	TRBJ2-1	CASSPGLAGSNEQFF
once	TRBV6-1	TRBJ1-2	CASSERGEGGYTF
NA	TRBV5-1	TRBJ2-5	CASRLTGGETQYF
few	TRBV13	TRBJ2-2	CASSFLAGTGELFF
once	TRBV18	TRBJ2-6	CASSPRDSGANVLTF
few	TRBV5-4	TRBJ2-1	CASSPGGGSANEQFF
few	TRBV7-2	TRBJ2-1	CASSSPQEKVQGREFF
few	TRBV2	TRBJ2-1	CASREDGVNEQFF
NA	TRBV5-1	TRBJ1-4	CASSLQGTNEKLFF
few	TRBV11-2	TRBJ2-3	CASSSQRTSGGTDTQYF
NA	TRBV7-9	TRBJ2-2	CASSLAGQNTGELFF
few	TRBV27	TRBJ1-2	CASSSRQDTYGYTF
NA	TRBV27	TRBJ1-5	CASSLQGSQPQHF
few	TRBV11-1	TRBJ2-5	CASSFSEEETQYF
NA	TRBV7-2	TRBJ2-5	CASSHGVVGETQYF
few	TRBV7-9	TRBJ1-2	CASSLEPRDRAAGYTF
NA	TRBV9	TRBJ2-7	CASSVEGQGYEQYF
NA	TRBV29-1	TRBJ2-7	CSVAWERSYEQYF
few	TRBV28	TRBJ1-1	CASGTRTTEAFF
NA	TRBV9	TRBJ2-5	CASSVDRGETQYF
NA	TRBV7-8	TRBJ2-1	CASSFRRSGTSGGNSYNEQFF
NA	TRBV11-2	TRBJ1-1	CASSAGGQGAIGRTEAFF
few	TRBV14	TRBJ1-4	CASSQDLSNSWSDEKLFF
NA	TRBV5-1	TRBJ2-7	CASSSVVGGDSLDEQYF
NA	TRBV15	TRBJ2-3	CATTTNGGEADTQYF
NA	TRBV19	TRBJ1-2	CASSIAPGQGDYGYTF
NA	TRBV7-8	TRBJ1-3	CASSSRGNTIYF
NA	TRBV9	TRBJ2-3	CASSLISGGVTDTQYF
few	TRBV19	TRBJ1-5	CASSIDRGRGNQPQHF
NA	TRBV5-4	TRBJ2-3	CASSLAATASTDTQYF
NA	TRBV7-9	TRBJ1-1	CASSARGQGRTEAFF
NA	TRBV7-9	TRBJ2-7	CASSLAGAHEQYF
few	TRBV14	TRBJ2-1	CASSQGFTNGKFF
NA	TRBV4-1	TRBJ2-1	CASSQVDASSYNEQFF
few	TRBV25-1	TRBJ2-5	CASSEYRGETQYF
few	TRBV30	TRBJ2-2	CAWSGGQGVRRLAGELFF
few	TRBV18	TRBJ2-1	CASSPGTSGRNEQFF
few	TRBV19	TRBJ1-5	CASSIRGPNQPQHF
NA	TRBV5-1	TRBJ2-3	CASSPQSGDTQYF
NA	TRBV19	TRBJ1-1	CASSRDRGRTEAFF
NA	TRBV10-3	TRBJ1-2	CAIRETGVNYGYTF
NA	TRBV5-4	TRBJ2-3	CATLRGPSTDTQYF
NA	TRBV19	TRBJ2-3	CASSIGLATDTQYF
NA	TRBV5-1	TRBJ1-2	CASSSRTESDGYTF
few	TRBV7-2	TRBJ2-3	CASSSKRTQGDTQYF
NA	TRBV28	TRBJ2-6	CASTPLSTSGANVLTF
NA	TRBV7-9	TRBJ2-3	CASSLSGNTDTQYF
NA	TRBV7-9	TRBJ2-1	CASSLGSSSANEQFF
NA	TRBV5-4	TRBJ2-2	CASSLEFGENTGELFF
NA	TRBV4-3	TRBJ2-3	CASSHTGSTDTQYF
few	TRBV2	TRBJ1-1	CASMPGEMNTEAFF
few	TRBV6-5	TRBJ2-5	CASSYSGLLGTETQYF
few	TRBV4-2	TRBJ2-5	CASSRNREETQYF
NA	TRBV5-1	TRBJ2-1	CASSPGPLGSYNEQFF
few	TRBV18	TRBJ1-6	CASSPTTENSPLHF
NA	TRBV7-2	TRBJ2-3	CASSVRLAGVADTQYF